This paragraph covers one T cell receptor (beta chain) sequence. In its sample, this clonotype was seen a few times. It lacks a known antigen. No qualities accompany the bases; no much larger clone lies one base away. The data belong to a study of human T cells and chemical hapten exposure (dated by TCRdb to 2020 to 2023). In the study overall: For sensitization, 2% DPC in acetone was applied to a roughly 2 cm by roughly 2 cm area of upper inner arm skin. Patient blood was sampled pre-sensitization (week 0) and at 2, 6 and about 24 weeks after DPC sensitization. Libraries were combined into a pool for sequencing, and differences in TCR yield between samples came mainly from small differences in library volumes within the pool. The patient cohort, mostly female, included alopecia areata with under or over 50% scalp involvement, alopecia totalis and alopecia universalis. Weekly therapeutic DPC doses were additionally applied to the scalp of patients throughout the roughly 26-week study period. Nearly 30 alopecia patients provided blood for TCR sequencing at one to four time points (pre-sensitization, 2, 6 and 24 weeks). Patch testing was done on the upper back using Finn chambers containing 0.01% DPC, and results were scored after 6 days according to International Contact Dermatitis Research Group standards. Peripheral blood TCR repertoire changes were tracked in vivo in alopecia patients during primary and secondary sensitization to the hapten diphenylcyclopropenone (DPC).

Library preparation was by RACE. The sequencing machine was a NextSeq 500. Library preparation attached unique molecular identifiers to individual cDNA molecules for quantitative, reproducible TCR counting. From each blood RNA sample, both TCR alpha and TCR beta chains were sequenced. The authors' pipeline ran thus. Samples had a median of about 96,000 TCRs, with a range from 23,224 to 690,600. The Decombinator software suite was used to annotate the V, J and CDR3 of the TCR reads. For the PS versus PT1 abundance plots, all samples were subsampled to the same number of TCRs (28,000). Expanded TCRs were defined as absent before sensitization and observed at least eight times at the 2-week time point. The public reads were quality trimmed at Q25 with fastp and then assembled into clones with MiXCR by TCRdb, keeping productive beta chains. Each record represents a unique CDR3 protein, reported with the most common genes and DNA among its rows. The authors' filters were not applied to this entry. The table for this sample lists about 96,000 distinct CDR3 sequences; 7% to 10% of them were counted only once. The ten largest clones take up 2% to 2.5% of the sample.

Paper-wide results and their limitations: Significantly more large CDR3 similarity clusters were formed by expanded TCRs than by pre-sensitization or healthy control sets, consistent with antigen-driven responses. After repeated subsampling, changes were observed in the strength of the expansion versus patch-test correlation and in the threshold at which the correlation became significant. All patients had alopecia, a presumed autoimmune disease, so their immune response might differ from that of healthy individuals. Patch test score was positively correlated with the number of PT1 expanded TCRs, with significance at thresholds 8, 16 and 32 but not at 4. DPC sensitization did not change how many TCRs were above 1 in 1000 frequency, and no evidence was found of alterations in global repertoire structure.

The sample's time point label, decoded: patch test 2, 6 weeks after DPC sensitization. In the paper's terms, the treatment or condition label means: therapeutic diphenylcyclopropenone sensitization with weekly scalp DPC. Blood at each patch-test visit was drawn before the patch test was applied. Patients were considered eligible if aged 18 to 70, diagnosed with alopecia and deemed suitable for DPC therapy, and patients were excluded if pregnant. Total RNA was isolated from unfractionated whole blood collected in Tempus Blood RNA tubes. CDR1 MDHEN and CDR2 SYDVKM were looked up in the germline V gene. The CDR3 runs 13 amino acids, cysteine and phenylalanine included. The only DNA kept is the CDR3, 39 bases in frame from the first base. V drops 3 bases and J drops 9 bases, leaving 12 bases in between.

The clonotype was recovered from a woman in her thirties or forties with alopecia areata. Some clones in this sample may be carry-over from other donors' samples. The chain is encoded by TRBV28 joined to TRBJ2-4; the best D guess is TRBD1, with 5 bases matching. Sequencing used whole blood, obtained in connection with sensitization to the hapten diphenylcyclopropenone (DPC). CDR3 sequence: CASSLSNRGIQYF. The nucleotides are TGTGCCAGCAGTTTGTCTAATAGGGGCATTCAGTACTTC.